This T cell receptor (beta chain) was sequenced for a study of blood T cell repertoires in COVID-19 (TCRdb year 2020). Notes on the research overall: The collaborator samples originated in the United States, Italy and Spain and spanned the acute and convalescent phases of COVID-19. The prospective study material was composed of cDNA or gDNA derived from T cells, B-cell-depleted T cells, or PBMCs. Deeply sampled blood TCRbeta repertoires from subjects exposed to, actively infected with, or recovered from COVID-19 were included in the dataset. The repertoires were released in a freely available public database intended as a resource for research on the immune response to SARS-CoV-2. Samples were obtained from the ongoing ImmuneRACE study (first 160 participants) and from over 1,000 subjects provided by 6 global collaborators. The sample metadata nearly always contained a de-identified subject ID, COVID-19 status, age in years and sex. Where available, HLA class I and class II types were taken from metadata supplied by the sample provider and were not determined by assay-based typing.

Results and caveats for the whole study, not just this receptor: How much clinical and demographic metadata was included differed by source and by participant, and the metadata was provided uncurated.

Relative to germline, V is 3 bases shorter and J is 9 bases shorter, with 15 bases between their ends. The CDR3 measures 13 amino acids from cysteine to phenylalanine. Kept here is only the CDR3 DNA, which spans 39 bases and is read in frame from base 1. CDR1 and CDR2, looked up from the germline V gene, are SGHTA and FQGNSA. About this clone itself: The clone's antigen remains unknown. No base-level quality is on record; no much larger clone is a single base apart.

TCRbeta CDR3 regions were amplified from genomic DNA using the immunoSEQ Assay, a bias-controlled multiplex PCR. The authors' pipeline ran thus. Nucleated cell counts per sample were estimated from amplification of reference gene primers within the assay. To quantify the absolute abundance of each unique TCRbeta CDR3 rearrangement, sequence reads were collapsed and filtered. For each sample, productive Simpson clonality was calculated by taking the square root of Simpson's diversity index across productive rearrangements. Drawn from immuneACCESS, this table holds only the in-frame rearrangements with V and J called that TCRdb kept. Clones are partly lost; checked studies trace under half to an unresolved V gene and leave the rest unexplained. The V and J calls and the clone size are those of that table, but D and trimming were determined from the DNA. A total of 200,000 to 300,000 clones appear in this sample, approximately 80% of them only once. The ten largest make up more than 9.5% of the sample.

Collaborating institutions collected whole blood in K2EDTA tubes following their own protocols. Collaborator samples were shipped for TCRbeta analysis as frozen whole blood, isolated PBMCs, or DNA extracted from either sample type. Sequencing was carried out using peripheral blood. The sequence joins TRBV7-2 to TRBJ2-7, with TRBD2 tentatively as D gene (5 bases match). The source of this sequence is a woman of 80 years or more with acute or convalescent COVID-19. CDR3 region: CASSLEDSTGQYF. The DNA is TGTGCCAGCAGCTTGGAGGATTCTACGGGGCAGTACTTC.